The rows below give T cell receptor beta chains drawn from one sample of a study of CD8 T cells in ankylosing spondylitis. MiXCR, applied by TCRdb to the 5' RACE reads, yields one record per CDR3 protein. The table has 220,000 or so distinct CDR3 sequences, about 10% seen once; the top ten hold roughly a fifth. The specimen was blood, either unsorted or a sorted T cell fraction (not recorded which). The receptors stem from a male donor with ankylosing spondylitis or in good health (not recorded which). Both conserved end residues are part of each CDR3. The order of the fields is V gene, D gene, clone size, J gene, CDR3 protein, CDR3 DNA. The D gene is left open where the match is weak. Some rows have no size entry. The others give once, few or many, or a class for an expanded clone.

v_call: TRBV5-5; d_call: -; clone_size: many; j_call: TRBJ2-7; cdr3_aa: CASSLVLVAENEQYF; cdr3_nt: TGTGCCAGCAGCTTGGTCCTCGTCGCTGAAAACGAGCAGTACTTC
v_call: TRBV3-1; d_call: TRBD2; clone_size: few; j_call: TRBJ2-7; cdr3_aa: CASSQDSGGAYEQYF; cdr3_nt: TGTGCCAGCAGCCAAGACAGCGGGGGGGCCTACGAGCAGTACTTC
v_call: TRBV28; d_call: TRBD1; clone_size: many; j_call: TRBJ1-3; cdr3_aa: CASNRDSFGNTIYF; cdr3_nt: TGTGCCAGCAATCGGGACAGCTTCGGAAACACCATATATTTT
v_call: TRBV29-1; d_call: -; clone_size: few; j_call: TRBJ2-7; cdr3_aa: CSVGGGYEQYF; cdr3_nt: TGCAGCGTCGGCGGTGGTTACGAGCAGTACTTC
v_call: TRBV5-1; d_call: TRBD2; clone_size: many; j_call: TRBJ2-3; cdr3_aa: CASSSLLAVGDTQYF; cdr3_nt: TGCGCCAGCAGCTCCCTACTAGCGGTTGGGGATACGCAGTATTTT
v_call: TRBV6-5; d_call: -; clone_size: many; j_call: TRBJ1-2; cdr3_aa: CASSYEEGYTF; cdr3_nt: TGTGCCAGCAGTTACGAGGAGGGCTACACCTTC
v_call: TRBV5-1; d_call: TRBD2; clone_size: many; j_call: TRBJ2-1; cdr3_aa: CASSLEGLVDEQFF; cdr3_nt: TGCGCCAGCAGCTTGGAAGGACTAGTAGATGAGCAGTTCTTC
v_call: TRBV5-6; d_call: -; clone_size: -; j_call: TRBJ1-4; cdr3_aa: CASSFLTASLNEKLFF; cdr3_nt: TGTGCCAGCAGCTTCTTGACAGCCTCCCTTAATGAAAAACTGTTTTTT
v_call: TRBV24-1; d_call: -; clone_size: -; j_call: TRBJ2-1; cdr3_aa: CATSDSASSYNEQFF; cdr3_nt: TGTGCCACCAGTGATTCTGCAAGCTCCTACAATGAGCAGTTCTTC
v_call: TRBV18; d_call: -; clone_size: many; j_call: TRBJ1-5; cdr3_aa: CASRRELEQPQHF; cdr3_nt: TGTGCCAGCCGCCGGGAATTGGAGCAGCCCCAGCATTTT
v_call: TRBV3-1; d_call: -; clone_size: -; j_call: TRBJ1-2; cdr3_aa: CASSQEVSWLGIGGEGYTF; cdr3_nt: TGTGCCAGCAGCCAAGAGGTCTCTTGGCTGGGTATCGGTGGGGAAGGCTACACCTTC
v_call: TRBV7-2; d_call: -; clone_size: few; j_call: TRBJ2-5; cdr3_aa: CASSLSPTPAGETQYF; cdr3_nt: TGTGCCAGCAGCTTAAGCCCGACTCCGGCGGGGGAGACCCAGTACTTC
v_call: TRBV28; d_call: TRBD1; clone_size: once; j_call: TRBJ1-4; cdr3_aa: CASSLSGGTNEKLFF; cdr3_nt: TGTGCCAGCAGTTTATCAGGGGGAACTAATGAAAAACTGTTTTTT
v_call: TRBV5-5; d_call: TRBD2; clone_size: many; j_call: TRBJ2-1; cdr3_aa: CASSPQRGDYNEQFF; cdr3_nt: TGTGCCAGCAGCCCCCAGCGGGGGGACTACAATGAGCAGTTCTTC
v_call: TRBV7-8; d_call: -; clone_size: many; j_call: TRBJ1-6; cdr3_aa: CASSLRQENNSPLHF; cdr3_nt: TGTGCCAGCAGCCTACGACAGGAAAATAATTCACCCCTCCACTTT
v_call: TRBV27; d_call: TRBD2; clone_size: many; j_call: TRBJ2-3; cdr3_aa: CASSLGTSGDTDTQYF; cdr3_nt: TGTGCCAGCAGTTTGGGGACTAGCGGGGACACAGATACGCAGTATTTT
v_call: TRBV5-1; d_call: -; clone_size: -; j_call: TRBJ2-7; cdr3_aa: CASSYTTGSEQYF; cdr3_nt: TGCGCCAGCAGCTACACGACCGGGTCCGAGCAGTACTTC
v_call: TRBV5-5; d_call: TRBD1; clone_size: -; j_call: TRBJ1-6; cdr3_aa: CASSPTGGNNSPLHF; cdr3_nt: TGTGCCAGCAGCCCGACAGGGGGCAATAATTCACCCCTCCACTTT
v_call: TRBV29-1; d_call: -; clone_size: many; j_call: TRBJ1-1; cdr3_aa: CSVERNTEAFF; cdr3_nt: TGCAGCGTTGAACGGAACACTGAAGCTTTCTTT
v_call: TRBV20-1; d_call: TRBD1; clone_size: -; j_call: TRBJ2-5; cdr3_aa: CSASTGPQETQYF; cdr3_nt: TGCAGTGCTTCGACAGGGCCACAAGAGACCCAGTACTTC
v_call: TRBV2; d_call: -; clone_size: many; j_call: TRBJ2-7; cdr3_aa: CASTPGQSAYEQYF; cdr3_nt: TGTGCCAGTACACCGGGACAAAGCGCCTACGAGCAGTACTTC
v_call: TRBV5-1; d_call: -; clone_size: many; j_call: TRBJ2-2; cdr3_aa: CASDSGLSDWNTGELFF; cdr3_nt: TGCGCCAGCGACTCGGGCTTGAGCGATTGGAACACCGGGGAGCTGTTTTTT
v_call: TRBV6-5; d_call: -; clone_size: few; j_call: TRBJ2-7; cdr3_aa: CASTGKGQEQYF; cdr3_nt: TGTGCCAGCACGGGCAAGGGTCAGGAGCAGTACTTC
v_call: TRBV7-9; d_call: TRBD1; clone_size: many; j_call: TRBJ1-1; cdr3_aa: CASSSTGTGEDTEAFF; cdr3_nt: TGTGCCAGCAGTTCGACCGGGACAGGGGAAGACACTGAAGCTTTCTTT
v_call: TRBV12-3/TRBV12-4; d_call: TRBD1; clone_size: many; j_call: TRBJ2-1; cdr3_aa: CASSSGQGLYNEQFF; cdr3_nt: TGTGCCAGCAGTTCCGGACAGGGGCTCTACAATGAGCAGTTCTTC
v_call: TRBV20-1; d_call: -; clone_size: few; j_call: TRBJ2-2; cdr3_aa: CSARGPLLAGPRNTGELFF; cdr3_nt: TGCAGTGCTAGGGGTCCTCTCCTGGCGGGGCCAAGGAACACCGGGGAGCTGTTTTTT
v_call: TRBV24-1; d_call: TRBD2; clone_size: many; j_call: TRBJ2-3; cdr3_aa: CATSPAGGLIDTQYF; cdr3_nt: TGTGCCACCAGTCCAGCGGGGGGGCTGATAGATACGCAGTATTTT
v_call: TRBV7-2; d_call: -; clone_size: many; j_call: TRBJ2-5; cdr3_aa: CASSLNFKETQYF; cdr3_nt: TGTGCCAGCAGCTTAAATTTTAAAGAGACCCAGTACTTC
v_call: TRBV4-2; d_call: -; clone_size: many; j_call: TRBJ1-6; cdr3_aa: CASSRVEGRGSPLHF; cdr3_nt: TGTGCCAGCAGCCGGGTGGAGGGAAGAGGATCACCCCTCCACTTT